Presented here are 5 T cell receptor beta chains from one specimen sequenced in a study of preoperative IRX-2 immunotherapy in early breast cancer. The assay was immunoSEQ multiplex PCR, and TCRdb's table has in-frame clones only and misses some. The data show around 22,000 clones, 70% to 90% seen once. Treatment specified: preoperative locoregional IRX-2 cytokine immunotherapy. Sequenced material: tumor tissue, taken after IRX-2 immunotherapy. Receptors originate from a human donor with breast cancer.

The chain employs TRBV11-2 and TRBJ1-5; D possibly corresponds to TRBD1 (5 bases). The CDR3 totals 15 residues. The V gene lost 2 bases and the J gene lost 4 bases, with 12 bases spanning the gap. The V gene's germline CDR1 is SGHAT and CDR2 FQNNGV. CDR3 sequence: CASSLRWGRNQPQHF. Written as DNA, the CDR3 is TGTGCCAGCAGCTTAAGATGGGGGAGGAATCAGCCCCAGCATTTT.

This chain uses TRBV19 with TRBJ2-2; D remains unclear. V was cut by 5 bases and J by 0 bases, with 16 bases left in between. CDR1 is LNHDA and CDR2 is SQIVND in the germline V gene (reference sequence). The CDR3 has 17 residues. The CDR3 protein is CASSRRLDGTNTGELFF. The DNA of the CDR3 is TGTGCCAGTAGTCGTCGCCTCGACGGAACGAACACCGGGGAGCTGTTTTTT.

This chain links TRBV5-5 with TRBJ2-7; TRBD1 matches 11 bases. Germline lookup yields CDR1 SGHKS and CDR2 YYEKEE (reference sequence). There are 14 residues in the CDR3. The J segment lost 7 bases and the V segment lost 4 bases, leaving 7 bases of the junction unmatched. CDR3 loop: CASSDRTGGGEQYF. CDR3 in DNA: TGTGCCAGCAGCGATCGGACAGGGGGCGGTGAGCAGTACTTC.

The CDR3 DNA reads as TGTGCCAGTAGTATCCGGACCCAAAGCTCCGCAGAGACCCAGTACTTC. Amino acids: CASSIRTQSSAETQYF. V usage is TRBV19 and J usage is TRBJ2-5; no clear D. Trimming took 3 bases from V and 4 from J, leaving 18 bases between them. Germline V gene lookup returns CDR1 LNHDA and CDR2 SQIVND (reference sequence). This CDR3 has 16 amino acids.

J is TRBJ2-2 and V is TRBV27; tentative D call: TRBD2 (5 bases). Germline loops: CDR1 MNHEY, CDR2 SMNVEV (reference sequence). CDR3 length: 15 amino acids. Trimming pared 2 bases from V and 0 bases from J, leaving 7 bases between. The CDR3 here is CASSLNGANTGELFF. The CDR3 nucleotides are TGTGCCAGCAGTTTAAACGGGGCGAACACCGGGGAGCTGTTTTTT.